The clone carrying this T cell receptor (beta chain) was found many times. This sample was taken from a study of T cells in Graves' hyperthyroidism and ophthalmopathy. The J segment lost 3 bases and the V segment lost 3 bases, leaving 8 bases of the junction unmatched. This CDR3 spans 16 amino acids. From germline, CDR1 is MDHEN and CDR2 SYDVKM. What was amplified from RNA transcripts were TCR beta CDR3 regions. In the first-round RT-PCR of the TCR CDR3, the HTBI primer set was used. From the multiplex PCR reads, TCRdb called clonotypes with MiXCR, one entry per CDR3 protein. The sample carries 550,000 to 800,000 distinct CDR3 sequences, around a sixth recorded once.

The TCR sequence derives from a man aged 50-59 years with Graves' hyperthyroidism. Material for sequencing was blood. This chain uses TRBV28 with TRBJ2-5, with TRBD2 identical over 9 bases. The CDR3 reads CASSLLSSGIKETQYF. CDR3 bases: TGTGCCAGCAGTTTGTTGTCTAGCGGGATTAAAGAGACCCAGTACTTC.